This T cell receptor (beta chain) was sequenced during a study of cytomegalovirus exposure and HLA in healthy donors (dated by TCRdb to 2016 to 2017). In the study overall: According to a later analysis, one platform produced both the 110 or so validation repertoires and the roughly 640 repertoires of the first cohort. The aim of the study was to test whether cataloging public T cell receptors could identify signatures of past pathogen exposure. A separate validation cohort of roughly 110 different subjects was used in addition to the 666-subject first cohort. The study combined high-throughput TCR immunosequencing, statistical association of individual TCRs with disease status, and machine learning to predict cytomegalovirus infection status. Summary of the overall study and its limitations: The authors suggested that the approach could potentially be extended to other disease states and immunological phenotypes. In the study, approximately 150 TCR beta chains were listed as associated with cytomegalovirus. A later analysis lacked HLA typing for the validation cohort, so it scored co-occurrence in that cohort across all 110 or so repertoires. A few of the identified cytomegalovirus-associated TCR beta chains were confirmed in vitro to be specific for cytomegalovirus antigens. Cytomegalovirus status was reported to be diagnosed by the classifier with high specificity and sensitivity in both the original and validation cohorts. Across donors, most TCR sequences were observed very rarely, whereas some public TCRs were present in many individuals. Subsequent analysis determined that TCRs grouped into clusters in the first cohort also showed a tendency toward co-occurrence across the 130 or so validation repertoires, and approximately 94% of cluster scores exceeded 0.

Notes on this clone: Its recognized antigen is unknown. It has no much larger one-base neighbor in the sample; base qualities were not kept.

Separate from the roughly 700-subject first cohort, the validation cohort of roughly 130 subjects was the group to which the donors belonged. There are 16 amino acids in the CDR3, from cysteine to phenylalanine inclusive. Kept here is only the CDR3 DNA, which spans 48 bases and is read in frame from base 1. CDR1 and CDR2 are drawn from the germline V gene: MDHEN, SYDVKM. V is cut by 7 bases and J by 4 bases, and the space between the germline ends is 22 bases. The method behind the library was the immunoSEQ multiplex PCR assay. The paper's data handling went like this. To diagnose cytomegalovirus status from the catalog of TCR beta chain sequences, a statistical classification framework was built. In its TCRdb copy, this immuneACCESS table keeps in-frame sequences only and misses some clones. Where compared with another copy, unresolved V genes explain less than half of these, and the others have no known cause. V, J and clone size were drawn from that table, and D and trimming were deduced from the DNA. In this sample the table shows 200,000 or so clones, around nine tenths of which occur a single time. Together, the top ten hold around 1% of the sample.

The sequence links TRBV28 to TRBJ1-2; perhaps TRBD1 is the D gene, with 5 bases matching. The specimen was PBMCs. The clonotype originates from a woman younger than 30 in good health and CMV-seronegative. The CDR3: CASTAGGDRPGYGYTF. Here is the DNA: TGTGCCAGCACTGCCGGGGGGGATCGTCCTGGCTATGGCTACACCTTC.